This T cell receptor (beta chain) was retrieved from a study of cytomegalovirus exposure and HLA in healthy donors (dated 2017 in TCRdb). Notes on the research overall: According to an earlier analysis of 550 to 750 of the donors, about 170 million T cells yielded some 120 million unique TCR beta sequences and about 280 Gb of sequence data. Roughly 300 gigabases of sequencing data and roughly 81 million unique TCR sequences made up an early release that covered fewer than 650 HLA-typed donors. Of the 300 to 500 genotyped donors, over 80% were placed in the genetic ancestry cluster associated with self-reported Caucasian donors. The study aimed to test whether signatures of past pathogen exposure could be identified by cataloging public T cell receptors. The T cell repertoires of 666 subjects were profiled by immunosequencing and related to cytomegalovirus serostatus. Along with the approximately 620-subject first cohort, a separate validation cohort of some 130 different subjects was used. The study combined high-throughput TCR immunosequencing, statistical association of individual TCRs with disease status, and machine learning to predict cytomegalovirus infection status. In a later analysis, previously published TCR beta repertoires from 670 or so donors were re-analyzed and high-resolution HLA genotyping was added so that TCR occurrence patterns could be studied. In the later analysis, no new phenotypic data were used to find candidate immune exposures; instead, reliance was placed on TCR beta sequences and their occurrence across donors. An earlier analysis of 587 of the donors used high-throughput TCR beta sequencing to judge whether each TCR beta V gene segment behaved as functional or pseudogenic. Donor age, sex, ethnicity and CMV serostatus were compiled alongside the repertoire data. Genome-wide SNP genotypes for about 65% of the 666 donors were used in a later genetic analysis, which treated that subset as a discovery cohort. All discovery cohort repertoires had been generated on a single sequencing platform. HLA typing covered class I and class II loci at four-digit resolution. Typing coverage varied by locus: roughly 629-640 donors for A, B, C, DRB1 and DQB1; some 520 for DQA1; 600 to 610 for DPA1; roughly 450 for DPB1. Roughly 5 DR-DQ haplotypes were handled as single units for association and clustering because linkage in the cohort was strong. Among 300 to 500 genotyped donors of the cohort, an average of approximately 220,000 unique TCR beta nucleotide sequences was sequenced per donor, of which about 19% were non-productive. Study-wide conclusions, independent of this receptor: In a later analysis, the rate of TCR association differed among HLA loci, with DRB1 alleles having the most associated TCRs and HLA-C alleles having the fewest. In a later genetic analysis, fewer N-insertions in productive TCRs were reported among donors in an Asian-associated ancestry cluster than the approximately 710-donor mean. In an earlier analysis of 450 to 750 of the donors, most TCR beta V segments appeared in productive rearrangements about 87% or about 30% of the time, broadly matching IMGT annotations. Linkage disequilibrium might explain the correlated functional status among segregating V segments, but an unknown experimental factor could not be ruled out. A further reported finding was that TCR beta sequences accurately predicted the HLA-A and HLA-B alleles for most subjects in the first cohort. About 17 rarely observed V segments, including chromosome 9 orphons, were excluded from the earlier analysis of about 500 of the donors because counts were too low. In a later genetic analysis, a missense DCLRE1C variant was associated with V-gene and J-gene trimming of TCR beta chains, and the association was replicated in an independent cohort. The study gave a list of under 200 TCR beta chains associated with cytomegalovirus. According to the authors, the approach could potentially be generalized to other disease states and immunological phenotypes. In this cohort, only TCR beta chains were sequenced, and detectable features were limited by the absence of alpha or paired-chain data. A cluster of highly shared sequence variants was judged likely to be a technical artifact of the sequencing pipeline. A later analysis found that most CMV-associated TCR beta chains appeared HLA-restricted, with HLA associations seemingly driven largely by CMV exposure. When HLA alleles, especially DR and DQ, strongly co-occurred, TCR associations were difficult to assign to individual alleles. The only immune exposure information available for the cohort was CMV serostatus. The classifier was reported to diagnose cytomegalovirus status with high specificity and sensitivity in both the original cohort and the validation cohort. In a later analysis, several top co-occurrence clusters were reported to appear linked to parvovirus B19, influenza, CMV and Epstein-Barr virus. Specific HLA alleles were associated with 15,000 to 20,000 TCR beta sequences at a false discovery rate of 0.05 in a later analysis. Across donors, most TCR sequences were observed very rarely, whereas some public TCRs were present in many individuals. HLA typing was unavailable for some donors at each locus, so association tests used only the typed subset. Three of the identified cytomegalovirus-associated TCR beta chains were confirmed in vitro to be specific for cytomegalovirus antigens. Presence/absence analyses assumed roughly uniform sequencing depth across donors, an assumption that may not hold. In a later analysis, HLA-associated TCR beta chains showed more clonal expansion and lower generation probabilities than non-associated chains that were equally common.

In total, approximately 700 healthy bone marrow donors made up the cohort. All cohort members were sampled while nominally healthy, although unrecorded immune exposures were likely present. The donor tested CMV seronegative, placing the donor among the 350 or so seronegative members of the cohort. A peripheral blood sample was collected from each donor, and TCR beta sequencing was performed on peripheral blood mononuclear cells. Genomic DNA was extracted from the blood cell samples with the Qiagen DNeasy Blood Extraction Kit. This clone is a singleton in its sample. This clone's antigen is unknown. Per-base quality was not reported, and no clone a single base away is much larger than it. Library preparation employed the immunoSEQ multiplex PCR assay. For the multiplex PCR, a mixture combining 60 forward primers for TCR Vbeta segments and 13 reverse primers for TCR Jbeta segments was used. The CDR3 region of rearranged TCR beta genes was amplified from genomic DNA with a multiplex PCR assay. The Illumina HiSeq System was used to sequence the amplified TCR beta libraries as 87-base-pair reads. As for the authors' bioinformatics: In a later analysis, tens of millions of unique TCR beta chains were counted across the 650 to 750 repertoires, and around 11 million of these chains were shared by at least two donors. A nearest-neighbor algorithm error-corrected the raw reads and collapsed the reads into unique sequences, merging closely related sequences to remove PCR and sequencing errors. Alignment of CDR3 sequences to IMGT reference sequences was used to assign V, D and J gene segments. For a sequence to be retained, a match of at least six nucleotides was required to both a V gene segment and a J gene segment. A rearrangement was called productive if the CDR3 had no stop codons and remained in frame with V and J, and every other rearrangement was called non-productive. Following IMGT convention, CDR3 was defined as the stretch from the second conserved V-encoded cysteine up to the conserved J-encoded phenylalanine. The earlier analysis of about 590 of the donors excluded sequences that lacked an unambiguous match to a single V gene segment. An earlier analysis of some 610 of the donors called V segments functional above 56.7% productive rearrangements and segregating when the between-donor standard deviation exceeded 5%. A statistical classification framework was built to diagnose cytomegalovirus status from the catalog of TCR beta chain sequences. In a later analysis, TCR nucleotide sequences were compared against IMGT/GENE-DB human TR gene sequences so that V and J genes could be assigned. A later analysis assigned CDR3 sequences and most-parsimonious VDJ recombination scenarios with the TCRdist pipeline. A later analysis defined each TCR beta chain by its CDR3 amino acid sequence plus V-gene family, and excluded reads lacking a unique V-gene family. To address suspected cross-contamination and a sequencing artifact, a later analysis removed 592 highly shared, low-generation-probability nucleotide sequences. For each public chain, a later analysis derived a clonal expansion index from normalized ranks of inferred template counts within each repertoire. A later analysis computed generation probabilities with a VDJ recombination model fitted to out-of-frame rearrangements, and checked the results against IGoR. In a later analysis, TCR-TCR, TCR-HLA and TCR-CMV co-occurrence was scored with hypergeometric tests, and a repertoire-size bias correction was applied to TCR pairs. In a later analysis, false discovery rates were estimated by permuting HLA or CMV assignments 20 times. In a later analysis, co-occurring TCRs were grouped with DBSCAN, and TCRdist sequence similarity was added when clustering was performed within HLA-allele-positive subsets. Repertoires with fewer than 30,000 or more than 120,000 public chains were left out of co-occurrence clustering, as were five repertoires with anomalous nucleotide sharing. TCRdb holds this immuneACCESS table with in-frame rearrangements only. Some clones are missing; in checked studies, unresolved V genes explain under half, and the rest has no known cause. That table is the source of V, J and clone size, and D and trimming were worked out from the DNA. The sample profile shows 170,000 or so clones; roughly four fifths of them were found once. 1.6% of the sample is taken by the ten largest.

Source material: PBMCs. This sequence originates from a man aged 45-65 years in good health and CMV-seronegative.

The CDR3 sequence is CASSPPVGQGGLENIQYF. Read as DNA, the sequence is TGTGCCAGCTCACCACCGGTGGGACAGGGGGGACTTGAAAACATTCAGTACTTC. The rearrangement combines TRBV18 with TRBJ2-4; TRBD1 matches 11 bases in the middle. CDR3 length: 18 amino acids, cysteine to phenylalanine. Only the CDR3 part of the read is kept: 54 bases, read in frame from the first base. Trimming leaves V shorter by 0 bases and J shorter by 5 bases, with the junction holding 9 bases beyond the gene matches. CDR1 and CDR2, per the germline V gene, are KGHSH and LQKENI.